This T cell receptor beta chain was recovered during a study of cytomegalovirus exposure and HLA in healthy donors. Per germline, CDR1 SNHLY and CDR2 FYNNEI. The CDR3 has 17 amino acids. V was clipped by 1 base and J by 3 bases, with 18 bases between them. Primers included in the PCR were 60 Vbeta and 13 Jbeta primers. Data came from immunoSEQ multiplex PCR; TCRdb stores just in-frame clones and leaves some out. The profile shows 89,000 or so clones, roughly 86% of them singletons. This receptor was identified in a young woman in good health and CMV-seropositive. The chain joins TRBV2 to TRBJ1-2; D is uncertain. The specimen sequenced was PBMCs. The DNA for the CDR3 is TGTGCCAGCAGTGAAGATGACTGGATACCTTTATACTATGGCTACACCTTC. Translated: CASSEDDWIPLYYGYTF.